Listed below are T cell receptor beta chains from one sample, sequenced in a study of Graves' ophthalmopathy and Graves' hyperthyroidism. MiXCR, run by TCRdb on the multiplex PCR reads, gives a single entry per CDR3 protein. The data contain under 350,000 distinct CDR3 sequences, roughly 15% of them singletons. The sample taken for sequencing was peripheral blood. The receptors were gathered from an adult man with Graves' ophthalmopathy. CDR3s include the opening cysteine and the closing phenylalanine or tryptophan. A D gene is named only where the DNA matches it firmly. Size is stated for part of the rows, as once, few or many counts, or as a class when the clone is expanded.

J	D	V	size	CDR3	DNA
TRBJ2-7	.	TRBV6-1	.	CASSGQTRVYGEQYF	TGTGCCAGCAGTGGGCAGACTAGGGTCTACGGGGAGCAGTACTTC
TRBJ2-5	.	TRBV20-1	.	CSARDSEQIQETQYF	TGCAGTGCTAGAGATTCCGAGCAGATCCAAGAGACCCAGTACTTC
TRBJ2-7	TRBD2	TRBV6-2/TRBV6-3	.	CASTVLTGTSGGLSYEQYF	TGTGCCAGCACCGTACTGACCGGGACTAGCGGTGGATTGAGCTACGAGCAGTACTTC
TRBJ2-5	.	TRBV10-3	.	CAISETGWEETQYF	TGTGCCATCAGTGAGACAGGGTGGGAAGAGACCCAGTACTTC
TRBJ1-5	.	TRBV6-2/TRBV6-3	many	CASSKPQGNQPQHF	TGTGCCAGCAGTAAACCTCAGGGAAATCAGCCCCAGCATTTT
TRBJ2-7	.	TRBV4-2	.	CASSQDNYEQYF	TGTGCCAGCAGCCAAGACAACTACGAGCAGTACTTC
TRBJ2-7	TRBD2	TRBV2	many	CASSDRLAVSIYEQYF	TGTGCCAGCAGTGATAGGCTAGCGGTCTCAATCTACGAGCAGTACTTC
TRBJ1-5	.	TRBV7-8	many	CASSLAGSQPNQPQHF	TGTGCCAGCAGCTTAGCAGGGTCCCAGCCCAATCAGCCCCAGCATTTT
TRBJ2-2	.	TRBV5-5	many	CASSFQGAGGGELFF	TGTGCCAGCAGCTTCCAGGGGGCGGGAGGCGGGGAGCTGTTTTTT
TRBJ2-7	TRBD1	TRBV11-2	.	CASSFTGDHYEQYF	TGTGCCAGCAGCTTTACAGGGGACCACTACGAGCAGTACTTC
TRBJ1-2	.	TRBV18	few	CASSPQGTEDYGYTF	TGTGCCAGCTCACCACAGGGCACGGAAGACTATGGCTACACCTTC
TRBJ2-7	.	TRBV10-3	many	CAISDGQSSYEQYF	TGTGCCATCAGTGATGGGCAGAGTTCCTACGAGCAGTACTTC
TRBJ1-2	TRBD1	TRBV11-2	many	CASSLRGTGQGGYGYTF	TGTGCCAGCAGCCTACGGGGCACGGGACAGGGAGGTTATGGCTACACCTTC
TRBJ1-1	.	TRBV2	many	CASSEAPANTEAFF	TGTGCCAGCAGTGAGGCCCCCGCCAACACTGAAGCTTTCTTT
TRBJ2-2	TRBD1	TRBV6-2/TRBV6-3	many	CATRDRKYTGELFF	TGTGCCACGAGGGACAGAAAATACACCGGGGAGCTGTTTTTT
TRBJ1-2	TRBD1	TRBV4-3	many	CASSLGTGENLYGYTF	TGCGCCAGCAGCCTAGGGACAGGCGAGAACCTCTATGGCTACACCTTC
TRBJ2-6	.	TRBV30	many	CAWGRGQGLGANVLTF	TGTGCCTGGGGACGAGGGCAGGGGCTTGGGGCCAACGTCCTGACTTTC
TRBJ1-5	.	TRBV7-2	many	CASSSGGYSNQPQHF	TGTGCCAGCAGCTCCGGGGGATATAGCAATCAGCCCCAGCATTTT
TRBJ2-7	.	TRBV10-3	many	CATYVGGDSYEQYF	TGTGCCACTTACGTTGGCGGGGACTCCTACGAGCAGTACTTC
TRBJ2-2	.	TRBV6-2/TRBV6-3	many	CASSYKSGYTGELFF	TGTGCCAGCAGTTACAAATCCGGATACACCGGGGAGCTGTTTTTT
TRBJ2-2	TRBD1	TRBV5-1	.	CASQQTGESTGELFF	TGCGCCAGCCAGCAAACAGGGGAGAGCACCGGGGAGCTGTTTTTT
TRBJ1-5	.	TRBV12-3/TRBV12-4	many	CASSSNRLGQPQHF	TGTGCCAGCAGCTCTAACAGGCTGGGTCAGCCCCAGCATTTT
TRBJ1-5	.	TRBV7-8	.	CASSFPGRYQPQHF	TGTGCCAGCAGCTTTCCGGGACGTTACCAGCCCCAGCATTTT
TRBJ2-2	.	TRBV9	many	CASSEAGGFTGELFF	TGTGCCAGCAGCGAAGCCGGGGGCTTCACCGGGGAGCTGTTTTTT
TRBJ2-2	.	TRBV6-2/TRBV6-3	many	CASLSLTSPGELFF	TGTGCCAGTTTAAGCCTTACCTCCCCCGGGGAGCTGTTTTTT
TRBJ2-7	.	TRBV7-9	many	CASSLGLGYSYEQYF	TGTGCCAGCAGCTTAGGTCTAGGGTATTCCTACGAGCAGTACTTC
TRBJ1-5	.	TRBV20-1	many	CSAPTGTHNQPQHF	TGCAGTGCTCCCACCGGGACACATAATCAGCCCCAGCATTTT
TRBJ1-2	.	TRBV9	many	CASSRALGYTF	TGTGCCAGCAGCAGGGCATTGGGCTACACCTTC
TRBJ1-5	.	TRBV6-5	many	CASSYSYQEPQHF	TGTGCCAGCAGTTACTCGTATCAGGAGCCCCAGCATTTT
TRBJ1-1	.	TRBV6-1	many	CASSGLRGAMNTEAFF	TGTGCCAGCAGTGGGCTTCGGGGCGCGATGAACACTGAAGCTTTCTTT
TRBJ1-1	TRBD1	TRBV5-1	many	CASSSRQGAATEAFF	TGCGCCAGCAGCTCCAGGCAGGGGGCGGCCACTGAAGCTTTCTTT
TRBJ2-5	.	TRBV2	many	CASSEMLETQYF	TGTGCCAGCAGTGAAATGTTGGAGACCCAGTACTTC